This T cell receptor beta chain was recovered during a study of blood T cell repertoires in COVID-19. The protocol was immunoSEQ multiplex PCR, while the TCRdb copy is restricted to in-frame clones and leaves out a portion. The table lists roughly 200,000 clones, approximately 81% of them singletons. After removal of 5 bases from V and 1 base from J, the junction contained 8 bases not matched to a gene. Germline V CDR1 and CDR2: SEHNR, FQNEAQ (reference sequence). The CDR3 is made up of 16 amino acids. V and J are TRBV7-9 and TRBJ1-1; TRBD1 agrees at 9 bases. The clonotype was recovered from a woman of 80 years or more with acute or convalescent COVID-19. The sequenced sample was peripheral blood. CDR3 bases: TGTGCCAGCAGCAGATACGGGACAGGGTCGAACACTGAAGCTTTCTTT. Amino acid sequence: CASSRYGTGSNTEAFF.